These 22 T cell receptor beta chains came from one sample sequenced in a study of shared T cell receptors in the human thymus. Sequencing used immunoSEQ multiplex PCR; TCRdb keeps in-frame clones, though not all of them. The sample carries 650,000 to 950,000 clones, approximately 85% recorded once. This sample was also put to use in a study of human thymus T cells.

Sample: thymocytes. These receptors were collected from a girl in the first two years of life with a congenital heart defect.

The CDR3 bases are TGCGCCAGCGAGGAGAGCTCTGGGGCCAACGTCCTGACTTTC. Protein: CASEESSGANVLTF. The chain recombines TRBV10-2 with TRBJ2-6; no definite D call. Germline V CDR1 and CDR2: WSHSY, SAAADI. V was trimmed by 8 bases and J by 0 bases, leaving 8 bases between them. CDR3 length equals 14 residues.

This clone has only a few counts. The chain is built from TRBV9 and TRBJ2-3; unclear D gene. CDR1 is SGDLS, CDR2 YYNGEE, per germline. This CDR3 comprises 13 residues. The V end was cut by 2 bases, the J end by 0 bases, with 4 bases between. CDR3 in DNA: TGTGCCAGCAGCGTCACTAGCACAGATACGCAGTATTTT. The encoded protein is CASSVTSTDTQYF.

The rearrangement links TRBV19 to TRBJ1-5; possibly TRBD1 for D (5 bases). CDR3 size: 17 residues. Trimming cost V 7 bases and J 5 bases, with 24 bases left between them. The germline CDR1 and CDR2 sequences are LNHDA and SQIVND (reference sequence). The CDR3 nucleotides are TGTGCCAGTACCCCCCATGGGACTTCTGGTCCTTATCAGCCCCAGCATTTT. This codes for CASTPHGTSGPYQPQHF.

V usage is TRBV19 and J usage is TRBJ2-5; D is unresolved. V was trimmed by 9 bases and J by 7 bases, leaving 15 bases between them. Germline V gene lookup returns CDR1 LNHDA and CDR2 SQIVND (reference sequence). CDR3 size: 12 residues. CDR3 bases: TGTGCCAGCCGCCCGAGGAGTGGGACCCAGTACTTC. Translating it yields CASRPRSGTQYF. Using reference TRBV19 and TRBJ2-5 for the parts outside the CDR3, the full variable domain is DGGITQSPKYLFRKEGQNVTLSCEQNLNHDAMYWYRQDPGQGLRLIYYSQIVNDFQKGDIAEGYSVSREKKESFPLTVTSAQKNPTAFYLCASRPRSGTQYFGPGTRLLVL.

The chain carries TRBV6-1 and TRBJ2-3, with a possible D match to TRBD2 (6 bases). Between the trimmed V and J ends, which lost 8 bases and 6 bases, there was a span of 18 bases. In germline, CDR1 is MNHNS, CDR2 SASEGT. The CDR3 covers 14 residues. The CDR3 protein is CASWRGGREDTQYF. DNA for the CDR3: TGTGCCAGCTGGAGGGGAGGAAGGGAGGATACGCAGTATTTT.

V is TRBV19 and J is TRBJ1-2, with a possible D match to TRBD1 (5 bases). V was pared by 3 bases and J by 9 bases, with 26 bases between. The CDR3 loop spans 17 amino acids. Germline V gene sequence: CDR1 LNHDA, CDR2 SQIVND (reference sequence). The CDR3 DNA follows: TGTGCCAGTAGTATCCCCTACACATACAGGCAGCAACAGAGCTACACCTTC. Amino acids: CASSIPYTYRQQQSYTF.

This chain links TRBV5-1 with TRBJ2-7; no reliable D call. V lost 4 bases and J lost 5, with 13 bases in between. There are 13 residues in the CDR3. Germline V lookup: CDR1 SGHRS, CDR2 YFSETQ. CDR3 bases: TGCGCCAGCAGCCTTGACATATCCCACGAGCAGTACTTC. Translating gives CASSLDISHEQYF.

This chain joins TRBV5-1 and TRBJ2-1; D perhaps matches TRBD1 (6 bases). Germline CDR1 reads SGHRS; CDR2 reads YFSETQ. The CDR3 covers 16 residues. Trimming removed 2 bases from V and 10 bases from J, with 22 bases in between. The CDR3 region is CASSFLLGLGAGEQFF. The CDR3 bases are TGCGCCAGCAGCTTCCTCCTGGGCCTGGGGGCAGGAGAGCAGTTCTTC.

The chain couples TRBV4-2 to TRBJ1-2, with D possibly TRBD1 on 6 matching bases. This CDR3 region has 15 residues. Trimming left V 7 bases short and J 3 bases short, with 18 bases between. The germline V gene encodes CDR1 LGHNA and CDR2 YNFKEQ. CDR3 sequence reads: CASMSGVGPDYGYTF. The CDR3 DNA is TGTGCCAGCATGTCAGGGGTCGGGCCCGACTATGGCTACACCTTC.

V is TRBV28 and J is TRBJ2-7; D might be TRBD1 (6 bases). V lost 3 bases and J 4 bases, leaving 13 bases between the germline ends. The CDR3 extends over 14 amino acids. The germline V gene encodes CDR1 MDHEN and CDR2 SYDVKM. DNA of the CDR3: TGTGCCAGCAGTTTTCGGAACAGGGTTTACGAGCAGTACTTC. Amino acid sequence: CASSFRNRVYEQYF.

The J gene is TRBJ2-5, the V gene TRBV11-2; perhaps TRBD2 as D (6 bases). The V end lost 1 base, the J end lost 3 bases, and 15 bases lay between the germline ends. CDR1 is SGHAT and CDR2 is FQNNGV in the germline V gene. The CDR3 extends over 16 amino acids. The CDR3: CASSLAGETPEETQYF. The CDR3 bases are TGTGCCAGCAGCTTAGCGGGGGAGACACCAGAAGAGACCCAGTACTTC.

The chain recombines TRBV18 with TRBJ2-1; 7 bases are shared with TRBD2. The V and J ends lost 2 bases and 1 base, in that order; junction bases with no gene match: 11. The CDR3 is made up of 18 amino acids. The germline CDR1 and CDR2 sequences are KGHSH and LQKENI. The CDR3 DNA reads TGTGCCAGCTCACCAGCAGGTCGGAGCGGGGAATCCTACAATGAGCAGTTCTTC. It is translated as CASSPAGRSGESYNEQFF.

This rearrangement joins TRBV19 to TRBJ2-1; D might be TRBD1 (5 bases). Germline CDR1 is LNHDA and CDR2 is SQIVND (reference sequence). Trimming removed 7 bases at V and 14 bases at J, with 18 bases between. This CDR3 contains 12 residues. CDR3 DNA sequence: TGTGCCAGTAAGAACTCGACAGCAGGCAAGTTCTTC. Its protein is CASKNSTAGKFF.

This chain links TRBV5-1 with TRBJ2-7; no reliable D call. The germline V gene has CDR1 SGHRS and CDR2 YFSETQ. V was trimmed by 0 bases and J by 1 base, leaving 8 bases between them. The CDR3 runs to 14 residues. CDR3 in amino acids: CASSLGRPSYEQYF. The CDR3 DNA reads as TGCGCCAGCAGCTTGGGGCGGCCGTCCTACGAGCAGTACTTC.

The chain joins TRBV5-6 to TRBJ2-5, with TRBD2 identical over 9 bases. Germline V gives CDR1 SGHDT, CDR2 YYEEEE. The junction had 6 bases not matched to a gene; V was cut back by 5 bases and J by 1 base. The CDR3 contains 15 residues. The CDR3 nucleotides are TGTGCCAGCAGATCCTTAGCGGGGGCCCAAGAGACCCAGTACTTC. Protein: CASRSLAGAQETQYF.

This chain links TRBV10-2 with TRBJ2-3, with 9 nucleotides matching TRBD2. Germline-derived CDR1 and CDR2 are WSHSY and SAAADI. The CDR3 has 14 residues. V was clipped by 7 bases and J by 6 bases; unmatched bases: 8. The CDR3 sequence is CASIATSGGDTQYF. CDR3 bases: TGCGCCAGCATCGCGACTAGCGGCGGGGATACGCAGTATTTT.

The rearrangement links TRBV5-6 to TRBJ2-7, with D tentatively TRBD2 (5 bases). V was clipped by 5 bases and J by 0 bases, with 15 bases between them. CDR1 is SGHDT, CDR2 YYEEEE, per germline. The CDR3 has 15 residues. CDR3 bases: TGTGCCAGCAGTCCTACCCCCACTAGCTCCTACGAGCAGTACTTC. Translated: CASSPTPTSSYEQYF.

The V call is TRBV4-1, the J call TRBJ1-1, with 7 positions matching TRBD1. After removal of 3 bases from V and 1 base from J, the junction contained 5 bases not matched to a gene. The germline gives CDR1 MGHRA, CDR2 YSYEKL. The CDR3 runs to 15 residues. The CDR3 DNA follows: TGCGCCAGCAGCCACCCGGGACAGCCGAACACTGAAGCTTTCTTT. It encodes CASSHPGQPNTEAFF.

CDR3 loop: CASSQEPPRVNYGYTF. Written as DNA, the CDR3 is TGCGCCAGCAGCCAAGAACCCCCCAGGGTTAACTATGGCTACACCTTC. V gene TRBV4-3 combines with J gene TRBJ1-2, with a weak D call TRBD1 (5 bases). Germline V CDR1 and CDR2: LGHNA, YSLEER. Trimming took 0 bases from V and 1 from J, leaving 12 bases between them. The CDR3 totals 16 residues.

The rearrangement uses TRBV28 and TRBJ1-5; 9 nucleotides match TRBD1. After removal of 3 bases from V and 3 bases from J, the junction contained 6 bases not matched to a gene. Germline V gene data show CDR1 as MDHEN and CDR2 as SYDVKM. This CDR3 is built from 16 residues. The CDR3 DNA reads as TGTGCCAGCAGTTTGCGGCGGGACAGGGACAATCAGCCCCAGCATTTT. Amino acids: CASSLRRDRDNQPQHF.

This chain connects TRBV6-5 to TRBJ1-3; no definite D call. In germline, CDR1 is MNHEY, CDR2 SVGAGI. The CDR3 length is 14 residues. V lost 3 bases and J lost 4, with 10 bases in between. For the CDR3, the DNA is TGTGCCAGCAGTTATGGAGGTCCAGGAAACACCATATATTTT. Protein product: CASSYGGPGNTIYF.

The V and J genes are TRBV6-4 and TRBJ1-5; TRBD1 might be the D (5 bases). The V gene's germline CDR1 is MRHNA and CDR2 SNTAGT. This CDR3 has 14 residues. The germline V and J ends were trimmed by 4 bases and 7 bases, with 14 bases remaining between them. The CDR3 reads CASSGGRVRQPQHF. For the CDR3, the DNA is TGTGCCAGCAGTGGGGGCAGGGTAAGGCAGCCCCAGCATTTT.